Listed below are T cell receptor beta chains from one sample, sequenced in a study of response to subunit inactivated influenza vaccine. From the RT-PCR reads, TCRdb called clonotypes with MiXCR, one entry per CDR3 protein. The sample shows hundreds of thousands of distinct CDR3 sequences, approximately 7.6% of them seen only once. The source was PBMCs from blood, collected around 25 months after vaccination. Receptor source: a man aged 50-75 years who received an inactivated influenza vaccine. Both conserved end residues are part of each CDR3.

TRBJ2-6 17 TRBV19 CASRQGKASPGANVLTF
TRBJ2-1 12 TRBV27 CASSRGINEQFF
TRBJ2-5 14 TRBV19 CASSMRAGQETQYF
TRBJ2-7 13 TRBV25-1 CASRGPGSYEQYF
TRBJ2-7 15 TRBV6-5 CASSYSYTSPYEQYF
TRBJ1-1 15 TRBV7-6 CARSLGTAMNTEAFF
TRBJ2-1 16 TRBV20-1 CSARLLLAGVNQEQFF
TRBJ1-1 15 TRBV4-2 CASSQQTGPWTEAFF
TRBJ2-2 14 TRBV15 CATSRRGGTGELFF
TRBJ1-5 16 TRBV20-1 CSAAGGDRFSNQPQHF
TRBJ2-1 14 TRBV12-3/TRBV12-4 CASSLALSSYEQFF
TRBJ2-6 15 TRBV29-1 CSVGGYSSGANVLTF
TRBJ2-1 16 TRBV4-2 CASSQDVAQGYNEQFF
TRBJ2-1 15 TRBV28 CASRSTREGYNEQFF
TRBJ2-5 13 TRBV10-3 CAISDSEKETQYF
TRBJ2-1 15 TRBV5-1 CASSISGSTYNEQFF
TRBJ2-1 12 TRBV7-9 CASSLPGGEQFF
TRBJ1-5 13 TRBV6-1 CASSAGTNQPQHF
TRBJ1-3 16 TRBV20-1 CSARDIQGESGNTIYF
TRBJ1-2 12 TRBV6-1 CASSEETYGYTF
TRBJ1-6 16 TRBV20-1 CSARDRRRGEGSPLHF
TRBJ2-5 17 TRBV5-4 CASSDPGTSANQETQYF
TRBJ2-2 15 TRBV13 CASTRILELTGELFF
TRBJ1-1 14 TRBV12-3/TRBV12-4 CASSFQGELTEAFF
TRBJ1-5 13 TRBV20-1 CSASIGGLEAQHF
TRBJ2-1 14 TRBV29-1 CSVVRLAGALEQFF
TRBJ2-1 16 TRBV7-9 CASSLVPEQGAQGQFF
TRBJ1-2 15 TRBV7-8 CASSLVGRGSYGYTF
TRBJ2-1 13 TRBV5-6 CASSSRQGAVPFF